This T cell receptor (beta chain) was obtained from a study of cytomegalovirus exposure and HLA in healthy donors. 60 Vbeta and 13 Jbeta primers were used in PCR. The assay was immunoSEQ multiplex PCR, and TCRdb's table has in-frame clones only and misses some. The profile shows about 98,000 clones, around 67% of them singletons. In germline, CDR1 is MRHNA, CDR2 SNTAGT. The CDR3 has 15 amino acids. V gave up 2 bases and J gave up 1 base, with 6 bases separating them. The chain joins TRBV6-4 to TRBJ2-6; D might be TRBD2 (6 bases). The sample consisted of PBMCs. This sequence originates from a male donor in good health and CMV-seronegative. CDR3 coding DNA: TGTGCCAGCAGTGACCGGGGGTCTGGGGCCAACGTCCTGACTTTC. It is translated as CASSDRGSGANVLTF.